This T cell receptor beta chain appears in the sequencing data of a study of shared clonotypes between healthy human individuals. This clone has just one count. Its antigen is not known. J lost 7 bases, V lost 6 bases, and 11 bases had no gene match. Germline V CDR1 and CDR2: MGHRA, YSYEKL. The CDR3 is 15 amino acids. Profiled with immunoSEQ multiplex PCR; TCRdb holds only in-frame clones, not every one. The table has around 2.5 million clones, approximately 93% seen once. The study, taken as a whole, reports: Blood was the only sampled material, and tissue repertoires likely differ.

The TCR sequence derives from a man aged 18-30 years in good health. Some clones in this sample may be carry-over from other donors' samples. Specimen: naive CD4+ T cells from PBMCs. Subset in this sample: CD45RA+ positively selected. This sequence joins TRBV4-1 and TRBJ2-1; 8 bases fit TRBD2. The CDR3 spells CASSIPGLGGNEQFF. CDR3 in DNA: TGCGCCAGCAGTATACCGGGACTAGGGGGGAATGAGCAGTTCTTC.